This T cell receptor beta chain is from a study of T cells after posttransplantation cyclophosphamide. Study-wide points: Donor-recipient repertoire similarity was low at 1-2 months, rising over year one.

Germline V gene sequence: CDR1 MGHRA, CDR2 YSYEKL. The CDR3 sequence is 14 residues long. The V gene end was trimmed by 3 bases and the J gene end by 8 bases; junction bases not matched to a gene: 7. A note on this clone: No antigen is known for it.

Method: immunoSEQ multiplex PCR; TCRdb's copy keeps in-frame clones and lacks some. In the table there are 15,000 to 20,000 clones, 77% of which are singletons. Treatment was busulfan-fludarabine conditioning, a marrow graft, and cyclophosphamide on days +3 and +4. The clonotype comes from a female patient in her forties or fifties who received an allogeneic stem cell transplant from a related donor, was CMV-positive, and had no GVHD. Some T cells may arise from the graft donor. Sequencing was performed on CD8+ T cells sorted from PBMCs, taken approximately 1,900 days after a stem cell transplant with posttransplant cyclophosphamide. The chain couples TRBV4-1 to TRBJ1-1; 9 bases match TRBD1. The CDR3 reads CASSHLGDRVEAFF. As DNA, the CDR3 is TGCGCCAGCAGCCACCTGGGGGACAGGGTCGAAGCTTTCTTT.